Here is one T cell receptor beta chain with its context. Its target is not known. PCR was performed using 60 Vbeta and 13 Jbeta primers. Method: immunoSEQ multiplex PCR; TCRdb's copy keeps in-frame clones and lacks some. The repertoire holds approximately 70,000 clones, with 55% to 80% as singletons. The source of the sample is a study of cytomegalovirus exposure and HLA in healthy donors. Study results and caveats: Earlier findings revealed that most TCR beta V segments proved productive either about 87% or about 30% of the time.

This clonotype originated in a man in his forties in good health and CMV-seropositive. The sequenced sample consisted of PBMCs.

As DNA, the CDR3 is TGTGCCACCAGCGGAGGGACAGGGGTTCGCTACGAGCAGTACTTC. It encodes CATSGGTGVRYEQYF. The chain is built from TRBV15 and TRBJ2-7; 10 bases line up with TRBD1. V gave up 5 bases and J gave up 3 bases; unmatched junction bases: 7. Germline CDR1 and CDR2: LNHNV and YYDKDF (reference sequence). This CDR3 is built from 15 residues.